The 8 T cell receptor beta chains below all came from one sample that was sequenced in a study of blood T cell repertoires in COVID-19. Here immunoSEQ multiplex PCR was the method, and the copy in TCRdb shows in-frame clones only, minus some. The sample carries 150,000 to 200,000 clones, 88% recorded once. The sequencing input was peripheral blood. Receptor source: a man between 60 and 75 years old with acute or convalescent COVID-19.

Points on this clone: Other DNA sequences of this sample code for an identical CDR3. The V call is TRBV11-3, the J call TRBJ2-3; 12 positions match TRBD2. The CDR3 runs to 14 residues. Losses at the gene ends were 5 bases for V and 6 bases for J; bases not matched to a gene: 3. CDR1 and CDR2 (germline): SGHNT, YENEEA. CDR3 protein: CASSPSGRGDTQYF. The CDR3 region has the DNA TGTGCCAGCAGCCCTAGCGGGAGGGGGGATACGCAGTATTTT.

The chain joins TRBV5-5 to TRBJ1-5; the D gene is possibly TRBD1 (5 bases). V was clipped by 2 bases and J by 5 bases, with 5 bases between them. Germline assignment: CDR1 SGHKS and CDR2 YYEKEE (reference sequence). The CDR3 contains 12 residues. CDR3 residues: CASSLGDQPQHF. CDR3 bases: TGTGCCAGCAGCTTAGGGGATCAGCCCCAGCATTTT.

The chain employs TRBV5-1 and TRBJ2-1, with 8 bases fitting TRBD1. Germline-derived CDR1 and CDR2 are SGHRS and YFSETQ. The CDR3 consists of 12 residues. Unmatched junction bases numbered 2, after V lost 4 bases and J lost 8 bases. The CDR3 nucleotides read TGCGCCAGCAGCAAGGACAGGGATGAGCAGTTCTTC. It translates to CASSKDRDEQFF.

This clone turned up a few times. This rearrangement joins TRBV6-2 or TRBV6-3 to TRBJ2-2, with unresolved D. The V gene's germline CDR1 is MNHEY and CDR2 SVGEGT. The V end lost 5 bases, the J end lost 6 bases, and 19 bases lay between the germline ends. The CDR3 spans 16 residues. CDR3 region: CASSPQTPRAAGELFF. CDR3 coding DNA: TGTGCCAGCAGTCCCCAGACACCACGTGCAGCCGGGGAGCTGTTTTTT.

The V and J genes are TRBV5-1 and TRBJ1-3; a possible D gene is TRBD1 (5 bases). V lost 6 bases and J lost 2, with 12 bases in between. The germline V gene encodes CDR1 SGHRS and CDR2 YFSETQ. The CDR3 consists of 14 residues. The CDR3 DNA sequence: TGCGCCAGCAAGGATGACAGAACTGGAAACACCATATATTTT. This sequence encodes CASKDDRTGNTIYF. Filled out from reference TRBV5-1 and TRBJ1-3, the complete variable domain reads KAGVTQTPRYLIKTRGQQVTLSCSPISGHRSVSWYQQTPGQGLQFLFEYFSETQRNKGNFPGRFSGRQFSNSRSEMNVSTLELGDSALYLCASKDDRTGNTIYFGEGSWLTVV.

The rearrangement links TRBV7-3 to TRBJ2-3, with 8 positions matching TRBD2. Germline values: CDR1 SGHTA, CDR2 FQGTGA. The V segment lost 5 bases and the J segment 4 bases; nucleotides outside the gene matches: 8. The length of the CDR3 is 15 residues. The CDR3 loop is CASSPLAGRADTQYF. The CDR3 DNA follows: TGTGCCAGCAGCCCGTTAGCGGGACGGGCAGATACGCAGTATTTT.

The rearrangement uses TRBV5-6 and TRBJ1-6; TRBD1 is a possible D gene (6 bases). V was pared by 0 bases and J by 3 bases, with 10 bases between. The CDR3 loop spans 16 amino acids. From germline, CDR1 is SGHDT and CDR2 YYEEEE. DNA of the CDR3: TGTGCCAGCAGCTTGGGGACAGAGTTCTATAATTCACCCCTCCACTTT. This gives the protein CASSLGTEFYNSPLHF.

The V and J genes are TRBV15 and TRBJ2-7, with TRBD1 matching 8 bases. Germline lookup yields CDR1 LNHNV and CDR2 YYDKDF (reference sequence). The CDR3 totals 15 residues. Trimming cost V 2 bases and J 6 bases; bases outside gene matches: 9. The CDR3 loop is CATSRSGSGGVEQYF. The DNA of the CDR3 is TGTGCCACCAGCAGAAGTGGGTCAGGGGGCGTCGAGCAGTACTTC.